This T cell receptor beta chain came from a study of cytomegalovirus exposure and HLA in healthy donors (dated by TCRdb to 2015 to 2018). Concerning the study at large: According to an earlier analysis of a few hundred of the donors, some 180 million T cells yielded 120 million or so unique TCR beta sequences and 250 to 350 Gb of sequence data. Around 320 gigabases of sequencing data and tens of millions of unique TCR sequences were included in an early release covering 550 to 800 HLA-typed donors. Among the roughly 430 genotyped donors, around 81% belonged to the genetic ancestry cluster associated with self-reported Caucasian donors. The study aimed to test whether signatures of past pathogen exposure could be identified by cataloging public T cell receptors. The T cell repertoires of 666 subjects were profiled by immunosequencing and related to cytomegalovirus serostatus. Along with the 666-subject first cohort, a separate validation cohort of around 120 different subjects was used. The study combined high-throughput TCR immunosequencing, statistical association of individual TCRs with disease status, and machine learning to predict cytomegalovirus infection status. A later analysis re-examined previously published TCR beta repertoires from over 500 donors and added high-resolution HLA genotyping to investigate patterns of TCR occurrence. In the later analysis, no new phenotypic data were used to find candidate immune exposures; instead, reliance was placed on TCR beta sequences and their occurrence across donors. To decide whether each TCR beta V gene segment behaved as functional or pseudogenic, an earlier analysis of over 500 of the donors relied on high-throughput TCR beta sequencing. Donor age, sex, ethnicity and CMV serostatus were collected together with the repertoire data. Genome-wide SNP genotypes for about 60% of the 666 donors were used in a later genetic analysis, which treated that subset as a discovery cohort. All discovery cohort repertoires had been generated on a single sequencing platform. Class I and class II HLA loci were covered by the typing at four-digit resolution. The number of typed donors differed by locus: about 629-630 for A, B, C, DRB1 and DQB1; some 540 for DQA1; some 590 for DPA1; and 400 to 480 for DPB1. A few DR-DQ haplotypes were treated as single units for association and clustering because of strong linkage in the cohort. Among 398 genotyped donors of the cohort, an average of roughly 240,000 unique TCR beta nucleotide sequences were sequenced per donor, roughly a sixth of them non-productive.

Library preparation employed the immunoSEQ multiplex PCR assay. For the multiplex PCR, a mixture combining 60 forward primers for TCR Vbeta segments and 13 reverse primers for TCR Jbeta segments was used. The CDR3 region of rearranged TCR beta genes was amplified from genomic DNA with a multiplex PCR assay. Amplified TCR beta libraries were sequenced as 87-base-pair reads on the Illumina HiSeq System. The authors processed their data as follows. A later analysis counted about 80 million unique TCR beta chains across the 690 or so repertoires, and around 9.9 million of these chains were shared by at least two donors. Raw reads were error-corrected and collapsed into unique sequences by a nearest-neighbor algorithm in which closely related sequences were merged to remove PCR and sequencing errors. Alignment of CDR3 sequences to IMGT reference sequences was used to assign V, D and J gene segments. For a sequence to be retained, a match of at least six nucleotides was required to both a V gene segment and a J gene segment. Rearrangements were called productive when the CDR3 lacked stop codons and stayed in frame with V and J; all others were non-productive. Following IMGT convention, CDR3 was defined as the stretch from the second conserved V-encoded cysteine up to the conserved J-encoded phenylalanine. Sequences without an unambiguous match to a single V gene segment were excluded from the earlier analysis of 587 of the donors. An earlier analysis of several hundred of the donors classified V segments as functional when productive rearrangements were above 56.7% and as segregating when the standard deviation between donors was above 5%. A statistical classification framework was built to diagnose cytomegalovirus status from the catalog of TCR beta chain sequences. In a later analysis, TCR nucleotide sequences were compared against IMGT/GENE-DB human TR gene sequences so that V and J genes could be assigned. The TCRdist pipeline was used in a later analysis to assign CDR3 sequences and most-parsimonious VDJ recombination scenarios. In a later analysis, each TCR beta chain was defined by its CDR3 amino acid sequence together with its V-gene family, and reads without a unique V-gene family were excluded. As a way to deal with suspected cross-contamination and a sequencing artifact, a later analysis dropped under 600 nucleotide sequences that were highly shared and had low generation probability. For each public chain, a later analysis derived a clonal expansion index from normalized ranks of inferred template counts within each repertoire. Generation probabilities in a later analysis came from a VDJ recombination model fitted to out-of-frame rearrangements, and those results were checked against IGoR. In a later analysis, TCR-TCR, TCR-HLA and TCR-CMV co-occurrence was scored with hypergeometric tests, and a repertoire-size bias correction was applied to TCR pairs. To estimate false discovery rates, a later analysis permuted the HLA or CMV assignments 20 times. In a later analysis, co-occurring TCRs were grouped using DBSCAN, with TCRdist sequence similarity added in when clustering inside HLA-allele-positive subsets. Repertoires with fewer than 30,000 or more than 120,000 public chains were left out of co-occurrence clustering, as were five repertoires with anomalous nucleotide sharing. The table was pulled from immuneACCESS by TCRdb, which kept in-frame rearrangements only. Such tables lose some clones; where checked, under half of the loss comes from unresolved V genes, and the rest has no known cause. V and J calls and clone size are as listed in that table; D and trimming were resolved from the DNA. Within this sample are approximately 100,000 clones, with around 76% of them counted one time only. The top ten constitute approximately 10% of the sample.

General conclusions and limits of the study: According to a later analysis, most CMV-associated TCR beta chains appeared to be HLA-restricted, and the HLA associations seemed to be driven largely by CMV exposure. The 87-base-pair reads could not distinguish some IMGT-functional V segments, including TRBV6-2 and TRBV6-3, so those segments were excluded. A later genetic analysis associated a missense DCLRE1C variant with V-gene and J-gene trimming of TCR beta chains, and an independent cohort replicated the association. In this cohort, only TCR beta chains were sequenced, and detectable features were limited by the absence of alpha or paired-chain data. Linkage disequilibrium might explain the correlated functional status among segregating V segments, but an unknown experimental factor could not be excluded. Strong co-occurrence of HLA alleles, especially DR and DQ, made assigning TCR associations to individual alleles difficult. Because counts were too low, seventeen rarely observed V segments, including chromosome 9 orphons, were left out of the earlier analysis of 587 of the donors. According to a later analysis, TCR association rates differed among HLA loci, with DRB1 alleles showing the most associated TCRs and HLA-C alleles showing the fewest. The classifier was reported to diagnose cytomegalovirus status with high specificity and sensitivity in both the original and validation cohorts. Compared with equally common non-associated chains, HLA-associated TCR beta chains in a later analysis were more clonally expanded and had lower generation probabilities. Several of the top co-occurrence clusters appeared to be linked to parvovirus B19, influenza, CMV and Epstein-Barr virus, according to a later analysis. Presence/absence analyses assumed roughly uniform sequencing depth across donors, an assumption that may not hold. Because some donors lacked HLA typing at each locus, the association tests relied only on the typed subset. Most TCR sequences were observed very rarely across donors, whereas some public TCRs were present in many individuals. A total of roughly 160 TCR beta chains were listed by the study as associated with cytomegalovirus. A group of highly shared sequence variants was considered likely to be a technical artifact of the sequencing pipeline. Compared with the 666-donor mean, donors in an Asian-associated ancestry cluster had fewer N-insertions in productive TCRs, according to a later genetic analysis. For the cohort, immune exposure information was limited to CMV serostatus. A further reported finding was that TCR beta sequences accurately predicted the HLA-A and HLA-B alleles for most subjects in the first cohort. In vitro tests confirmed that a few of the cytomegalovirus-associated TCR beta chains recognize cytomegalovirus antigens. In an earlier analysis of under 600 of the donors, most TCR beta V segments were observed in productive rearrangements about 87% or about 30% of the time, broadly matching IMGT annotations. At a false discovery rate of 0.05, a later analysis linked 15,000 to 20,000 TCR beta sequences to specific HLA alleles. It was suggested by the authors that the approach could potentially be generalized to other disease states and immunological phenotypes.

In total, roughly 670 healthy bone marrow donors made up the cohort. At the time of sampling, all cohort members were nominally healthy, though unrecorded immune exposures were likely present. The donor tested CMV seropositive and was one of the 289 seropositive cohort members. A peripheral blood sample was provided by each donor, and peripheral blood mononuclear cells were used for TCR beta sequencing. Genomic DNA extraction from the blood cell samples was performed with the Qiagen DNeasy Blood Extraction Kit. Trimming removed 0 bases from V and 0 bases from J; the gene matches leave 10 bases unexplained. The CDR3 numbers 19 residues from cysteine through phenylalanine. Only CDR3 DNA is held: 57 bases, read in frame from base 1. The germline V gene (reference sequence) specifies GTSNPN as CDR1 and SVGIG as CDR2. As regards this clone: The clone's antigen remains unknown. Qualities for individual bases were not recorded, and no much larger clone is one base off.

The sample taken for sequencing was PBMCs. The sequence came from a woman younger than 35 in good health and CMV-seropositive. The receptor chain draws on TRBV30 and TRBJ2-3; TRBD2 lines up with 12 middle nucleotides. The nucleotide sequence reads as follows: TGTGCCTGGAGTGTAGGGCTAGCGGGAGGGCCGGTTAGCACAGATACGCAGTATTTT. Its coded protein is CAWSVGLAGGPVSTDTQYF. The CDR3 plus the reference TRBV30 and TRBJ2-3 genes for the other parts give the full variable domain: SQTIHQWPATLVQPVGSPLSLECTVEGTSNPNLYWYRQAAGRGLQLLFYSVGIGQISSEVPQNLSASRPQDRQFILSSKKLLLSDSGFYLCAWSVGLAGGPVSTDTQYFGPGTRLTVL.